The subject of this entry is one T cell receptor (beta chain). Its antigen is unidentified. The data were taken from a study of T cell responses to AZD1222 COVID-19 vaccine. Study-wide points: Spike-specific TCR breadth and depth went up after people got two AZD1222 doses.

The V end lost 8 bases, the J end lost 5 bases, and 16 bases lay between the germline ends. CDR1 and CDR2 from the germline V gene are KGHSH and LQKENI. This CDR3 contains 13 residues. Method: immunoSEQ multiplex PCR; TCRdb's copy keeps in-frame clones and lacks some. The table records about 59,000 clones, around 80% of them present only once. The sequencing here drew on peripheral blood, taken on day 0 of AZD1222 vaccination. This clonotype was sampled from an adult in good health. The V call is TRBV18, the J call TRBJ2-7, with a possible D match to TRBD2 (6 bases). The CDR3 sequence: CASQTGLQNEQYF. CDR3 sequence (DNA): TGTGCCAGCCAAACGGGACTGCAGAACGAGCAGTACTTC.